This T cell receptor (beta chain) was captured in a study of T cells after yellow fever vaccination. MiXCR, applied by TCRdb to the 5' RACE reads, yields one record per CDR3 protein. Among some 260,000 distinct CDR3 sequences listed, roughly 5.6% were seen once. Overall study results and limits: FACS-sorted repertoires might harbor abundant contaminating clonotypes from the bulk population. Weaker, the secondary response peaked sooner, at day 5 versus 15. Post-booster reappearance was seen for most primary-vaccination clones (96% CD4, roughly 91% CD8).

This clonotype was detected many times. The antigen is not known. The length of the CDR3 is 13 residues. Per germline, CDR1 DFQATT and CDR2 SNEGSKA (reference sequence). Between the trimmed V and J ends, which lost 3 bases and 0 bases, there was a span of 8 bases. The TCR sequence derives from a man between 18 and 29 years old who received the YFV17D yellow fever vaccine. The V and J genes are TRBV20-1 and TRBJ1-1, with unresolved D. The specimen was CD4+ T cells sorted from PBMCs, collected on the day of the yellow fever booster vaccination. CDR3 region: CSASPDMNTEAFF. CDR3 bases: TGCAGTGCTAGCCCGGATATGAACACTGAAGCTTTCTTT.